This T cell receptor (beta chain) appears in the sequencing data of a study of shared clonotypes between healthy human individuals. Germline CDR1 reads SGHDT; CDR2 reads YYEEEE. With 4 bases clipped from V and 3 bases from J, the junction kept 18 bases outside the gene matches. This CDR3 region has 18 residues. Sequencing used immunoSEQ multiplex PCR; TCRdb keeps in-frame clones, though not all of them. The sample lists 1.5 million to 2.5 million clones, around 96% seen once, with more than 0.9% in the top ten. Naive-designated CD8 cells lacked CD45RO, were positively enriched for CCR7, and omitted terminally differentiated effector memory CD45RA+ cells.

The chain couples TRBV5-6 to TRBJ2-7, with 8 bases that match TRBD2. Sequencing was done on a sample of naive CD8+ T cells sorted from blood. The source of this sequence is a man younger than 30 in good health. The CDR3 loop reads CASSPPPGEAGGRYEQYF. CDR3 nucleotides: TGTGCCAGCAGCCCCCCCCCGGGGGAGGCGGGAGGCCGCTACGAGCAGTACTTC.